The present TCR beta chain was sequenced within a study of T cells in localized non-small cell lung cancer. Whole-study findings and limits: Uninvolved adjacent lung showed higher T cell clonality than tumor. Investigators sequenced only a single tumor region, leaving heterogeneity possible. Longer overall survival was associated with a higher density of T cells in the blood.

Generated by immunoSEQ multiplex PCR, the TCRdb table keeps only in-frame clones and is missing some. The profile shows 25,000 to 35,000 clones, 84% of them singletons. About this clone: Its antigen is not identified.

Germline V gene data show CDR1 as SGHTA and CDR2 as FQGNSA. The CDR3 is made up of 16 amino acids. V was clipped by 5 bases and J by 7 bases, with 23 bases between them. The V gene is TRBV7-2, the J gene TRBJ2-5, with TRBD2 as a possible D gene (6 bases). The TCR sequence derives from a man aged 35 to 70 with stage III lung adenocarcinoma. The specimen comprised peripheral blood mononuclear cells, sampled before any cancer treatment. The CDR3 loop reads CASSIIARGIGSTQYF. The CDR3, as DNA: TGTGCCAGCAGCATCATTGCTCGGGGGATAGGTTCGACCCAGTACTTC.